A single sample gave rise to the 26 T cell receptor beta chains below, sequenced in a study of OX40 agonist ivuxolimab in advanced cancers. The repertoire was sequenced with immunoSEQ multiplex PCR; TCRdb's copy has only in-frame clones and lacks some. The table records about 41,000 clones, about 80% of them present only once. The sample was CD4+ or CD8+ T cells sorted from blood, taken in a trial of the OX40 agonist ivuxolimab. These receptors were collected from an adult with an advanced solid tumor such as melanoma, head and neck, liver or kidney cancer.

In DNA, the CDR3 is TGTGCCAGCAGCTCTAGCGGACTCACAGATACGCAGTATTTT. It is translated as CASSSSGLTDTQYF. The chain employs TRBV7-2 and TRBJ2-3, with TRBD2 identical over 7 bases. V trimming: 4 bases; J trimming: 2 bases; junction bases outside the gene matches: 3. The germline V gene has CDR1 SGHTA and CDR2 FQGNSA. The CDR3 sequence is 14 residues long.

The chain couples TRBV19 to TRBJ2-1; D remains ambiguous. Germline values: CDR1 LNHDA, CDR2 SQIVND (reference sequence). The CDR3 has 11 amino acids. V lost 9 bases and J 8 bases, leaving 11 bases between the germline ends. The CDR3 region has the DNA TGTGCCAGCTTCATTGGCGATGAGCAGTTCTTC. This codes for CASFIGDEQFF.

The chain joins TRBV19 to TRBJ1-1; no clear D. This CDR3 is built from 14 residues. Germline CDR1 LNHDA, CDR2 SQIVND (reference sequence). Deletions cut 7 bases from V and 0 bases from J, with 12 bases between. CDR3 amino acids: CASKYDALNTEAFF. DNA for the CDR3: TGTGCCAGTAAATATGATGCCCTGAACACTGAAGCTTTCTTT.

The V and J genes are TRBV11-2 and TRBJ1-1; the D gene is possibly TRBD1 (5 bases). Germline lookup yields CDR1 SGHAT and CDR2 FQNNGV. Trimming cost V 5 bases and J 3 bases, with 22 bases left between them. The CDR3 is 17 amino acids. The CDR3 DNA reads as TGTGCCAGCAGCGACCGCCCTAGAACCAGGGATCACACTGAAGCTTTCTTT. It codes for CASSDRPRTRDHTEAFF.

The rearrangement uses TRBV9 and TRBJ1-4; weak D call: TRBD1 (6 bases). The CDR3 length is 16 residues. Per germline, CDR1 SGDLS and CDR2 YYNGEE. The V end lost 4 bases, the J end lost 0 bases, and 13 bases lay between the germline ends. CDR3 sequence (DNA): TGTGCCAGCAGCAAAGGTGGGGGCGCAACTAATGAAAAACTGTTTTTT. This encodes CASSKGGGATNEKLFF.

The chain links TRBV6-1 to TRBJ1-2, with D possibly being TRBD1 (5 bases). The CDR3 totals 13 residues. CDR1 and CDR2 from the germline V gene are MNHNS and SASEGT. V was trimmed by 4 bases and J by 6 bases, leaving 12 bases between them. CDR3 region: CASSGSGAHGYTF. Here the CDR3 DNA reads TGTGCCAGCAGTGGTTCCGGGGCGCATGGCTACACCTTC.

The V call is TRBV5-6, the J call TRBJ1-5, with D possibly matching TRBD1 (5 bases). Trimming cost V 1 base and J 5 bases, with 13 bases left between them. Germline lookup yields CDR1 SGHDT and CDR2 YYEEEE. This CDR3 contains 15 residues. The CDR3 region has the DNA TGTGCCAGCAGCTTGTCGGGGACGTCCGATCAGCCCCAGCATTTT. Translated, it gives CASSLSGTSDQPQHF.

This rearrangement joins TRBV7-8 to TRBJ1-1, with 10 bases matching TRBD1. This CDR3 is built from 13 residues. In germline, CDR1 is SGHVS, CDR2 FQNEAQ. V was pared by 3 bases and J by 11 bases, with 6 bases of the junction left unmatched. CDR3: CASSLGGTGEAFF. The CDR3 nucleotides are TGTGCCAGCAGCTTGGGAGGGACAGGGGAGGCTTTCTTT.

The CDR3 DNA is TGTGCCAGCAGTTTCTGGACAGGGGGAGGTGGTGAAGCTTTCTTT. Translating it yields CASSFWTGGGGEAFF. The rearrangement joins TRBV28 to TRBJ1-1, with 10 bases identical to TRBD1. From germline, CDR1 is MDHEN and CDR2 SYDVKM. The CDR3 contains 15 residues. V was clipped by 3 bases and J by 7 bases; unmatched bases: 8. Drawing the rest from reference TRBV28 and TRBJ1-1, the complete variable domain is DVKVTQSSRYLVKRTGEKVFLECVQDMDHENMFWYRQDPGLGLRLIYFSYDVKMKEKGDIPEGYSVSREKKERFSLILESASTNQTSMYLCASSFWTGGGGEAFFGQGTRLTVV.

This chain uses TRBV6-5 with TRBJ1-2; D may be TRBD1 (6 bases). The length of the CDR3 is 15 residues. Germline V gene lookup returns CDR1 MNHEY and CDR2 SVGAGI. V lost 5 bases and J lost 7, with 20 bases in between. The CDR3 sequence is CASSPEWGRQGGYTF. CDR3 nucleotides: TGTGCCAGCAGTCCCGAGTGGGGGCGCCAGGGTGGCTACACCTTC.

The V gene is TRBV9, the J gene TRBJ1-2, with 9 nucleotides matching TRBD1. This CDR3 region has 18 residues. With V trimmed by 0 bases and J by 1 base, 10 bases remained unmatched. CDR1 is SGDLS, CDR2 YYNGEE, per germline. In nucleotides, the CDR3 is TGTGCCAGCAGCGTAGGCGGGACAGGGCAGATTCTTAACTATGGCTACACCTTC. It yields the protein CASSVGGTGQILNYGYTF.

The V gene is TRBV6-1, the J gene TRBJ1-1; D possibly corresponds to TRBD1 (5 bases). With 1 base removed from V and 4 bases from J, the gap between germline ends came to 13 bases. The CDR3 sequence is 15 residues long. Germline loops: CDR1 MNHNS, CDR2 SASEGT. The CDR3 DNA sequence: TGTGCCAGCAGTGAAGTCGGGGGGTGGAGCACTGAAGCTTTCTTT. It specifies CASSEVGGWSTEAFF.

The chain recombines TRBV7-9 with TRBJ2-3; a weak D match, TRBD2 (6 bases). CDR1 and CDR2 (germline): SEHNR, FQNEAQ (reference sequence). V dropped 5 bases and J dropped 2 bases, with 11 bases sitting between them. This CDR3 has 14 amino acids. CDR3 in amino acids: CASSPQRATDTQYF. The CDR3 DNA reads TGTGCCAGCAGCCCGCAGCGGGCCACAGATACGCAGTATTTT.

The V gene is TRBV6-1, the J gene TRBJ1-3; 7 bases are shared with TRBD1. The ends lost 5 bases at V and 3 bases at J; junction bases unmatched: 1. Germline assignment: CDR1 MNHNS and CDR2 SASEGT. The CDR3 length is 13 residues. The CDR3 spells CASSRTGGNTIYF. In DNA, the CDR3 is TGTGCCAGCAGTCGGACAGGTGGAAACACCATATATTTT.

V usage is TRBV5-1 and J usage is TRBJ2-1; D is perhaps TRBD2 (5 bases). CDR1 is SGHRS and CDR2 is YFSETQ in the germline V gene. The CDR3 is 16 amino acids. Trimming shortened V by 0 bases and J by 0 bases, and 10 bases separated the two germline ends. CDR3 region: CASSLAGAVSYNEQFF. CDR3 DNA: TGCGCCAGCAGCTTGGCCGGAGCGGTCTCCTACAATGAGCAGTTCTTC.

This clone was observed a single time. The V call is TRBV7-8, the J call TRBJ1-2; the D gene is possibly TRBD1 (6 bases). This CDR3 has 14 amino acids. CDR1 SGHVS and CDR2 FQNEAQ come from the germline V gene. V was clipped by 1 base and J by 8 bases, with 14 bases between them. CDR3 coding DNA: TGTGCCAGCAGCTTAGTAGGCGCAGGGGAGGGCTACACCTTC. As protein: CASSLVGAGEGYTF.

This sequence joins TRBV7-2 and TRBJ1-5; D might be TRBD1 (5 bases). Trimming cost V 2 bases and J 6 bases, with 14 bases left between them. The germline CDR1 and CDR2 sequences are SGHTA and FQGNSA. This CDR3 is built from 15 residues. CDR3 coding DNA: TGTGCCAGCAGCTTAATGGACCTGGGGGTTCAGCCCCAGCATTTT. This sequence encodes CASSLMDLGVQPQHF. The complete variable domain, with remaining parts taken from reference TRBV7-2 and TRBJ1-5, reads GAGVSQSPSNKVTEKGKDVELRCDPISGHTALYWYRQSLGQGLEFLIYFQGNSAPDKSGLPSDRFSAERTGGSVSTLTIQRTQQEDSAVYLCASSLMDLGVQPQHFGDGTRLSIL.

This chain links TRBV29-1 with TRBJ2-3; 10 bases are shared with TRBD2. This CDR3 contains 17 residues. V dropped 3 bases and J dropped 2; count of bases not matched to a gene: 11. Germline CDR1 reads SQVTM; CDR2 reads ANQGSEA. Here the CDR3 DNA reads TGCAGCGTTGACCGGGCCGTAGCGGGAGGTACCACAGATACGCAGTATTTT. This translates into CSVDRAVAGGTTDTQYF.

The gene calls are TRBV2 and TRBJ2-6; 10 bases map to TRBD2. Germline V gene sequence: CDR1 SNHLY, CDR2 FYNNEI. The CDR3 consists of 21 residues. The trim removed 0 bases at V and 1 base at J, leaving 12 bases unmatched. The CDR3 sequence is CASSEAGTTSGFMSGANVLTF. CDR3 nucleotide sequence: TGTGCCAGCAGTGAAGCGGGTACGACTAGCGGGTTTATGTCTGGGGCCAACGTCCTGACTTTC.

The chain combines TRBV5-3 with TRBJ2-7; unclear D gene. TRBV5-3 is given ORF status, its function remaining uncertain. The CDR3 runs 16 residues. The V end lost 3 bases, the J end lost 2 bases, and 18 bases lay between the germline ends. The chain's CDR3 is CARSSLLSIRTYEQYF. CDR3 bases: TGTGCCAGAAGCTCCCTCCTCTCGATCCGGACCTACGAGCAGTACTTC.

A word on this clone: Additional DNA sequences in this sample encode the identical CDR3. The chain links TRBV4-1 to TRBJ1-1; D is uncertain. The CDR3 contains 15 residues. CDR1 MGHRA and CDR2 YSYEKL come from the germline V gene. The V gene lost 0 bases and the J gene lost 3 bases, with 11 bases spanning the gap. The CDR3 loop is CASSQDLSLDTEAFF. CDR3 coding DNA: TGCGCCAGCAGCCAAGATCTAAGTCTTGACACTGAAGCTTTCTTT.

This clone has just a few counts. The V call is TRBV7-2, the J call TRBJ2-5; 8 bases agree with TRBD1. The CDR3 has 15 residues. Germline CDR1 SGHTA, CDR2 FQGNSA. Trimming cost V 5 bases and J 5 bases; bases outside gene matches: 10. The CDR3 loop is CASSPRRGPRETQYF. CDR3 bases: TGTGCCAGCAGCCCCCGCAGGGGGCCTCGTGAGACCCAGTACTTC.

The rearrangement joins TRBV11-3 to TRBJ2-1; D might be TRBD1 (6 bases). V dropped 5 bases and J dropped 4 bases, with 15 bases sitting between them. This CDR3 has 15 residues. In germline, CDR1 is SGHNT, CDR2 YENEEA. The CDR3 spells CASSLRTDRYNEQFF. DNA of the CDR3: TGTGCCAGCAGCCTAAGGACAGATAGATACAATGAGCAGTTCTTC.

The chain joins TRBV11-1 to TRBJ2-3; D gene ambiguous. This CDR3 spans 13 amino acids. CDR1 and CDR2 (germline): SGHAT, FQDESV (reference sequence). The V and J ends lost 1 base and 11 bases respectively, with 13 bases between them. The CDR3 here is CASSLGSAFRQYF. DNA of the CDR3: TGTGCCAGCAGCTTAGGATCAGCCTTTAGGCAGTATTTT.

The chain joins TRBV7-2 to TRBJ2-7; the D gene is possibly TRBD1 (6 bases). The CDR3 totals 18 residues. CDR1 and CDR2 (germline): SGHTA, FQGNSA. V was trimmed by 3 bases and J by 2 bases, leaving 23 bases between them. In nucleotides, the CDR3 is TGTGCCAGCAGCTTCCGATACACAGGGTGGGAAGTAACCTACGAGCAGTACTTC. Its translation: CASSFRYTGWEVTYEQYF.

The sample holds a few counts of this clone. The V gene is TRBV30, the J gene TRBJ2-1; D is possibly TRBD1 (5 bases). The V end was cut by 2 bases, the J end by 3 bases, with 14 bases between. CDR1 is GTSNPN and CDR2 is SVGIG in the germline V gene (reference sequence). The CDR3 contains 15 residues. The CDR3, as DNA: TGTGCCTGGAGTCTTCAGCAGGGTAACTACAATGAGCAGTTCTTC. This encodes CAWSLQQGNYNEQFF. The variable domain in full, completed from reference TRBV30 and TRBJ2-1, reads SQTIHQWPATLVQPVGSPLSLECTVEGTSNPNLYWYRQAAGRGLQLLFYSVGIGQISSEVPQNLSASRPQDRQFILSSKKLLLSDSGFYLCAWSLQQGNYNEQFFGPGTRLTVL.